The next 27 T cell receptor beta chains were all read from a single sample in a study of human T cells and chemical hapten exposure. The time point is: patch test 1, 2 weeks after DPC sensitization. The treatment was: therapeutic diphenylcyclopropenone sensitization with weekly scalp DPC. TCRdb reprocessed the RACE reads with MiXCR, giving one entry per CDR3 protein. Here the sample spans around 100,000 distinct CDR3 sequences, 9.5% to 12% being singletons. Source: whole blood, taken in connection with sensitization to the hapten diphenylcyclopropenone (DPC). Receptor source: a woman aged 40 to 49 with alopecia areata. Some clones in this sample may be carry-over from other donors' samples.

This clonotype has only a few counts. V gene TRBV6-5 combines with J gene TRBJ2-2; 8 nucleotides agree with TRBD1. Germline CDR1 MNHEY, CDR2 SVGAGI. Unmatched junction bases numbered 3, after V lost 4 bases and J lost 2 bases. This CDR3 spans 15 amino acids. This CDR3 reads CASSFGQGNTGELFF. The CDR3 DNA reads TGTGCCAGCAGTTTCGGACAGGGAAACACCGGGGAGCTGTTTTTT.

V usage is TRBV12-3 or TRBV12-4 and J usage is TRBJ2-3; D unresolved. Trimming left V 1 base short and J 0 bases short, with 5 bases between. The CDR3 is made up of 14 amino acids. In nucleotides, the CDR3 is TGTGCCAGCAGTTTAGAGGCTAGCACAGATACGCAGTATTTT. It encodes CASSLEASTDTQYF.

This clonotype was seen at least ten times. The rearrangement uses TRBV20-1 and TRBJ2-7; 8 nucleotides match TRBD1. V dropped 3 bases and J dropped 3; count of bases not matched to a gene: 7. The CDR3 extends over 14 amino acids. The germline CDR1 and CDR2 sequences are DFQATT and SNEGSKA (reference sequence). The CDR3 sequence: CSARAGTGNYEQYF. The CDR3 coding sequence is TGCAGTGCTAGGGCCGGGACAGGAAACTACGAGCAGTACTTC.

The chain recombines TRBV3-1 with TRBJ1-6, with 9 nucleotides matching TRBD1. Trimming took 4 bases from V and 10 from J; bases not matched to a gene: 8. Per the germline V gene, CDR1 is LGHDT and CDR2 is YNNKEL (reference sequence). The CDR3 is made up of 15 amino acids. The DNA for the CDR3 is TGTGCCAGCAGCCCCATGGACAGGGGCCGCTCACCCCTCCACTTT. Its protein product is CASSPMDRGRSPLHF.

This clonotype has at least ten counts. The rearrangement uses TRBV7-9 and TRBJ2-7; TRBD2 matches 8 bases. This CDR3 comprises 15 residues. Germline V gene sequence: CDR1 SEHNR, CDR2 FQNEAQ (reference sequence). V shed 4 bases, J shed 12 bases, and the junction held 17 bases outside the gene matches. CDR3 amino acids: CASSSLAAPYGLGYF. The DNA of the CDR3 is TGTGCCAGCAGCTCACTAGCGGCCCCCTACGGGTTGGGGTACTTC.

The chain combines TRBV7-9 with TRBJ2-4; 7 bases line up with TRBD1. The V gene end was trimmed by 2 bases and the J gene end by 3 bases; junction bases not matched to a gene: 1. CDR1 is SEHNR, CDR2 FQNEAQ, per germline (reference sequence). The CDR3 length is 14 residues. CDR3 nucleotide sequence: TGTGCCAGCAGCTTATCAGGGGGCAAAAACATTCAGTACTTC. Translating gives CASSLSGGKNIQYF.

This clonotype showed up many times. V usage is TRBV18 and J usage is TRBJ2-1; possibly TRBD2 for D (6 bases). Germline CDR1 KGHSH, CDR2 LQKENI. CDR3 length: 15 amino acids. Trimming took off 3 bases at V and 10 bases at J, with 19 bases between the two ends. CDR3 coding DNA: TGTGCCAGCTCACCTGGGATCCGAGAACGGGGGGAGCAGTTCTTC. This encodes CASSPGIRERGEQFF.

This clonotype was seen more than once but under ten times. CDR3 DNA sequence: TGTGCCAGCAGCCCGGGAGGGGGATATGGGGAGACCCAGTACTTC. It specifies CASSPGGGYGETQYF. V and J are TRBV9 and TRBJ2-5; TRBD2 aligns across 8 bases. There are 15 residues in the CDR3. Germline loops: CDR1 SGDLS, CDR2 YYNGEE. V trimming: 4 bases; J trimming: 5 bases; junction bases outside the gene matches: 10.

V and J are TRBV10-3 and TRBJ1-4; no reliable D call. CDR1 is ENHRY, CDR2 SYGVKD, per germline. The CDR3 length is 15 residues. V shed 2 bases and J shed 0 bases, with 7 bases lying between them. The CDR3 nucleotides are TGTGCCATCAGTGAGCGCGGGACAACTAATGAAAAACTGTTTTTT. Translation: CAISERGTTNEKLFF.

The table lists this clonotype with a few counts. The rearrangement joins TRBV5-3 to TRBJ2-1, with D perhaps TRBD1 or TRBD2 (6 bases each). TRBV5-3 carries the ORF label, with uncertain function. This CDR3 spans 16 amino acids. V was trimmed by 4 bases and J by 5 bases, leaving 19 bases between them. The CDR3 nucleotides read TGTGCCAGAAGCCGAGGGGGGATAGTTCCCGACAATGAGCAGTTCTTC. Translation: CARSRGGIVPDNEQFF.

At least ten counts were recorded for this clonotype. The CDR3 sequence is CASSAQGTDTQYF. The CDR3 DNA follows: TGTGCCAGCAGCGCACAGGGCACAGATACGCAGTATTTT. The rearrangement joins TRBV7-2 to TRBJ2-3; possibly TRBD1 for D (5 bases). CDR1 is SGHTA and CDR2 is FQGNSA in the germline V gene. The ends were cut back, 5 bases at V and 1 base at J, with 7 bases in the middle. This CDR3 is 13 amino acids long.

There are many counts of this clonotype. J is TRBJ2-7 and V is TRBV11-2, with D perhaps matching TRBD1 or TRBD2 (5 bases each). The CDR3 loop spans 16 amino acids. Trimming cost V 0 bases and J 0 bases, with 12 bases left between them. CDR1 and CDR2 (germline): SGHAT, FQNNGV. The CDR3 sequence: CASSLDRGLTSYEQYF. Here the CDR3 DNA reads TGTGCCAGCAGCTTAGACCGGGGCCTCACCTCCTACGAGCAGTACTTC. Using reference TRBV11-2 and TRBJ2-7 for the parts outside the CDR3, the full variable domain is EAGVAQSPRYKIIEKRQSVAFWCNPISGHATLYWYQQILGQGPKLLIQFQNNGVVDDSQLPKDRFSAERLKGVDSTLKIQPAKLEDSAVYLCASSLDRGLTSYEQYFGPGTRLTVT.

The V and J genes are TRBV29-1 and TRBJ1-6; tentative D call: TRBD1 (6 bases). This CDR3 is 13 amino acids long. Germline lookup yields CDR1 SQVTM and CDR2 ANQGSEA. Trimming took off 4 bases at V and 7 bases at J, with 11 bases between the two ends. The CDR3 region has the DNA TGCAGCGTTGGGGACACCCCAAATTCACCCCTCCACTTT. Protein product: CSVGDTPNSPLHF.

This clonotype was detected only once. V gene TRBV7-8 combines with J gene TRBJ1-4, with D hard to call. Germline V gene lookup returns CDR1 SGHVS and CDR2 FQNEAQ. With 1 base removed from V and 0 bases from J, the gap between germline ends came to 6 bases. CDR3 length: 15 amino acids. CDR3 region: CASSLVEATNEKLFF. CDR3 nucleotides: TGTGCCAGCAGCTTAGTTGAAGCAACTAATGAAAAACTGTTTTTT.

This clonotype was seen repeatedly, ten times or more. The chain combines TRBV29-1 with TRBJ2-7; D is perhaps TRBD1 or TRBD2 (5 bases each). The CDR3 contains 13 residues. Germline CDR1 reads SQVTM; CDR2 reads ANQGSEA. The CDR3 bases are TGCAGTTTCACACCCCGGGACGGCTACGAGCAGTACTTC. Protein: CSFTPRDGYEQYF.

This clonotype was counted ten times or more. The gene calls are TRBV6-2 or TRBV6-3 and TRBJ1-1; D is perhaps TRBD1 (5 bases). Germline V CDR1 and CDR2: MNHEY, SVGEGT. The germline V and J ends were trimmed by 6 bases and 11 bases, with 13 bases remaining between them. The CDR3 is made up of 11 amino acids. The CDR3 spells CASSRGYDAFF. The DNA of the CDR3 is TGTGCCAGCAGCCGGGGGTATGACGCTTTCTTT.

The chain couples TRBV2 to TRBJ1-1, with 10 bases aligning to TRBD1. Germline V CDR1 and CDR2: SNHLY, FYNNEI. This CDR3 has 15 residues. V trimming: 8 bases; J trimming: 4 bases; junction bases outside the gene matches: 10. The CDR3 coding sequence is TGTGCCAGCTATGGGACAGGGGTGTGGGGCACTGAAGCTTTCTTT. Its translation: CASYGTGVWGTEAFF.

The sample holds many counts of this clonotype. The CDR3 is CASSYPSRDIDGYTF. CDR3 bases: TGTGCCAGCAGTTACCCCTCCCGGGACATCGATGGCTACACCTTC. The chain has TRBV6-6 and TRBJ1-2; a weak D match, TRBD1 (6 bases). CDR1 and CDR2 (germline): MNHNY, SVGAGI (reference sequence). The CDR3 consists of 15 residues. V was shortened by 2 bases and J by 6 bases, with 16 bases between the two germline ends.

This clonotype was seen more than once but under ten times. This chain joins TRBV28 and TRBJ1-2; 8 nucleotides align to TRBD1. The length of the CDR3 is 15 residues. Germline values: CDR1 MDHEN, CDR2 SYDVKM. V gave up 6 bases and J gave up 8 bases; unmatched junction bases: 14. The CDR3 region is CASSSEGTGPSGYTF. CDR3 sequence (DNA): TGTGCCAGCAGCTCGGAGGGGACAGGACCTAGCGGCTACACCTTC.

This clonotype was seen at least ten times. The chain uses TRBV7-8 and TRBJ2-5, with D unresolved. The ends were cut back, 6 bases at V and 5 bases at J, with 16 bases in the middle. The CDR3 has 14 residues. CDR1 SGHVS and CDR2 FQNEAQ come from the germline V gene. CDR3 region: CASSQTGPLETQYF. The CDR3 DNA sequence: TGTGCCAGCAGTCAAACCGGGCCGCTGGAGACCCAGTACTTC.

This clonotype came up a few times. The V and J genes are TRBV7-9 and TRBJ2-7; D is possibly TRBD2 (5 bases). Trimming shortened V by 2 bases and J by 0 bases, and 29 bases separated the two germline ends. The CDR3 totals 21 residues. Germline V gives CDR1 SEHNR, CDR2 FQNEAQ (reference sequence). The CDR3 nucleotides read TGTGCCAGCAGCTTAACACCTCAATCTCCCCCCACGGCGGGCCTCTCCTACGAGCAGTACTTC. Its translation: CASSLTPQSPPTAGLSYEQYF.

This clonotype was seen at least ten times. The chain is built from TRBV12-3 or TRBV12-4 and TRBJ2-5, with unresolved D. The CDR3 totals 12 residues. V was cut by 8 bases and J by 9 bases, with 16 bases left in between. The CDR3 nucleotides read TGTGCCAGCGGCTCAAATGCGGCGGCCCAGTACTTC. Translated, it gives CASGSNAAAQYF.

This clonotype has at least ten counts. This rearrangement joins TRBV27 to TRBJ1-6, with D uncertain. V was clipped by 5 bases and J by 0 bases, with 11 bases between them. Germline V gene sequence: CDR1 MNHEY, CDR2 SMNVEV (reference sequence). The CDR3 contains 16 residues. This chain's CDR3 is CASSEDVSSYNSPLHF. The CDR3 DNA sequence: TGTGCCAGCAGTGAGGACGTGAGCTCCTATAATTCACCCCTCCACTTT.

This clonotype came up many times. The chain is built from TRBV6-5 and TRBJ2-2, with 8 bases matching TRBD2. Per the germline V gene, CDR1 is MNHEY and CDR2 is SVGAGI. The CDR3 is 16 residues long. The V gene end was trimmed by 8 bases and the J gene end by 3 bases; junction bases not matched to a gene: 11. CDR3: CASAHSSGRDTGELFF. CDR3 in DNA: TGTGCCAGCGCCCACTCTAGCGGGCGGGACACCGGGGAGCTGTTTTTT.

The gene calls are TRBV11-2 and TRBJ2-2; 7 nucleotides match TRBD2. V lost 6 bases and J lost 2; bases outside the gene matches: 6. From germline, CDR1 is SGHAT and CDR2 FQNNGV. The CDR3 consists of 15 residues. DNA of the CDR3: TGTGCCAGCAGATTAAGCGGGACTAACACCGGGGAGCTGTTTTTT. Translated: CASRLSGTNTGELFF. The whole variable domain, remainder taken from reference TRBV11-2 and TRBJ2-2, is EAGVAQSPRYKIIEKRQSVAFWCNPISGHATLYWYQQILGQGPKLLIQFQNNGVVDDSQLPKDRFSAERLKGVDSTLKIQPAKLEDSAVYLCASRLSGTNTGELFFGEGSRLTVL.

The chain is built from TRBV6-5 and TRBJ2-5; 8 nucleotides line up with TRBD2. Germline CDR1 is MNHEY and CDR2 is SVGAGI. The ends lost 8 bases at V and 4 bases at J; junction bases unmatched: 12. The CDR3 spans 15 residues. CDR3 sequence: CASLSPSGGGETQYF. The CDR3 DNA sequence: TGTGCCAGCCTCTCCCCCAGCGGGGGAGGAGAGACCCAGTACTTC.

This clonotype was recorded many times. The rearrangement joins TRBV12-3 or TRBV12-4 to TRBJ2-5, with D possibly TRBD1 on 5 matching bases. The V end was cut by 4 bases, the J end by 5 bases, with 11 bases between. This CDR3 has 13 residues. CDR3 in DNA: TGTGCCAGCAGTTCTAGGGGTCGGGAGACCCAGTACTTC. Residues: CASSSRGRETQYF.